A selection of T cell receptor beta chains follows, all from one sample in a study of regulatory T cells in long-lasting Graves disease. TCRdb reanalysed the multiplex PCR reads using MiXCR and keeps one entry per CDR3 protein. The data contain hundreds of thousands of distinct CDR3 sequences, more than 15% of them singletons. This sample was shared with a second study, whose subject was T cells in Graves' hyperthyroidism and ophthalmopathy.

The input for sequencing was peripheral blood mononuclear cells (PBMCs), taken at new diagnosis, from a patient treated with antithyroid drugs. The receptors shown here come from a man aged 18 to 29 with Graves disease. CDR3s include the opening cysteine and the closing phenylalanine or tryptophan. Each record gives: V gene, clone size, J gene, D gene, CDR3 protein, CDR3 DNA. A D gene is named only where the DNA matches it firmly. Expanded clones are given a class, and other clones once, few, many or no size at all.

>TRBV6-1|many|TRBJ2-7|TRBD1
CASSPGRGTLSYEQYF
TGTGCCAGCAGCCCCGGCAGGGGGACGCTGTCCTACGAGCAGTACTTC
>TRBV7-9|many|TRBJ2-7|-
CASGGGGHEQYF
TGTGCCAGCGGAGGGGGGGGCCACGAGCAGTACTTC
>TRBV30|-|TRBJ2-3|TRBD2
CAWTQRGTDTQYF
TGTGCCTGGACTCAGCGGGGGACAGATACGCAGTATTTT
>TRBV6-9|many|TRBJ2-7|-
CASSYRTVGYEQYF
TGTGCCAGCAGTTACCGGACGGTCGGCTACGAGCAGTACTTC
>TRBV20-1|-|TRBJ1-4|-
CSAPAWGNEKLFF
TGCAGTGCCCCCGCATGGGGAAATGAAAAACTGTTTTTT
>TRBV9|many|TRBJ2-7|-
CASSVHSSYEQYF
TGTGCCAGCAGCGTCCACAGTTCCTACGAGCAGTACTTC
>TRBV14|many|TRBJ2-3|-
CASSQADTQYF
TGTGCCAGCAGCCAAGCAGATACGCAGTATTTT
>TRBV3-1|many|TRBJ2-3|-
CASSPGLYPTDTQYF
TGTGCCAGCAGCCCGGGCCTATACCCCACAGATACGCAGTATTTT
>TRBV2|many|TRBJ2-7|TRBD2
CASKLAWEQYF
TGTGCCAGCAAACTAGCGTGGGAGCAGTACTTC
>TRBV28|many|TRBJ2-5|TRBD2
CASSERLAGLGETQYF
TGTGCCAGCAGTGAGAGACTAGCGGGGCTAGGAGAGACCCAGTACTTC
>TRBV2|few|TRBJ1-6|-
CASKSPGPGNSPLHF
TGTGCCAGCAAATCACCGGGACCGGGGAATTCACCCCTCCACTTT
>TRBV5-5|-|TRBJ1-5|TRBD1
CASSPNRGQSNQPQHF
TGTGCCAGCAGCCCAAACAGGGGACAGAGCAATCAGCCCCAGCATTTT
>TRBV20-1|many|TRBJ2-7|-
CSARDWAGYEQYF
TGCAGTGCTAGAGATTGGGCCGGCTACGAGCAGTACTTC
>TRBV28|-|TRBJ2-5|TRBD1
CASSLSGTGYETQYF
TGTGCCAGCAGTTTATCGGGGACAGGGTACGAGACCCAGTACTTC